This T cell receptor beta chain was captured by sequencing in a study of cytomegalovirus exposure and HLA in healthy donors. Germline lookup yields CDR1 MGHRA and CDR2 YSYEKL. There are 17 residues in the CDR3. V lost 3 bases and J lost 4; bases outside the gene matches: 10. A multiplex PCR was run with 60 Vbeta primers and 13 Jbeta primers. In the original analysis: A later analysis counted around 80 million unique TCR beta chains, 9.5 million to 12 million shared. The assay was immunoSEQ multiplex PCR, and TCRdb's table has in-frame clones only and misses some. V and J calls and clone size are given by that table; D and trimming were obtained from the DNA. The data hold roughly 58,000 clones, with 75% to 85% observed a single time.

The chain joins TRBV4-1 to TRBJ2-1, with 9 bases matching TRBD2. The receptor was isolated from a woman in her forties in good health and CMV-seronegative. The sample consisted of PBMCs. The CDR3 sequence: CASSQSTGTSSYNEQFF. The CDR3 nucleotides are TGCGCCAGCAGCCAGTCAACCGGGACTAGCTCTTACAATGAGCAGTTCTTC.